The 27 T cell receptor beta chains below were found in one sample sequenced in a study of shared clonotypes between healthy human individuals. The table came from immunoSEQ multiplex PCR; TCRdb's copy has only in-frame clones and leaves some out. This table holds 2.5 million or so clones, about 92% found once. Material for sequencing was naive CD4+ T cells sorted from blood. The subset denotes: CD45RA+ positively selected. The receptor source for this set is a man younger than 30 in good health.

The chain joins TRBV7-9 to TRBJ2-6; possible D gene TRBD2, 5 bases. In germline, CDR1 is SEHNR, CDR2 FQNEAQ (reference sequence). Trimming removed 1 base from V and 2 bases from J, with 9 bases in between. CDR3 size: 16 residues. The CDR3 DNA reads TGTGCCAGCAGCTTAGGACGAGGGACTGGGGCCAACGTCCTGACTTTC. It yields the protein CASSLGRGTGANVLTF.

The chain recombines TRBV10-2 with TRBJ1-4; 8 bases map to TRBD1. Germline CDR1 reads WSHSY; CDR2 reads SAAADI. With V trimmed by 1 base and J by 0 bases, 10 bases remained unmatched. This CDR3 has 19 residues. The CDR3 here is CASSEWDRFSLATNEKLFF. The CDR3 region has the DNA TGCGCCAGCAGTGAGTGGGACAGGTTTTCCCTTGCAACTAATGAAAAACTGTTTTTT.

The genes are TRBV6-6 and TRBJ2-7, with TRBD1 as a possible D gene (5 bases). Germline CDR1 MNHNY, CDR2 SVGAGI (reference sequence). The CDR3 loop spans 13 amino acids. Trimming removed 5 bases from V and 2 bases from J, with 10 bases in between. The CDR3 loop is CASSPDKPYEQYF. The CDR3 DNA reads TGTGCCAGCAGTCCGGACAAGCCCTACGAGCAGTACTTC.

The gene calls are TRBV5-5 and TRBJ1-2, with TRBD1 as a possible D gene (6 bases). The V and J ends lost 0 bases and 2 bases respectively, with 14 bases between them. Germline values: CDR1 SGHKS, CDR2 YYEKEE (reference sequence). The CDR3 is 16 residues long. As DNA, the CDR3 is TGTGCCAGCAGCTTGGCGCCGGGACACAAAAACTATGGCTACACCTTC. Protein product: CASSLAPGHKNYGYTF.

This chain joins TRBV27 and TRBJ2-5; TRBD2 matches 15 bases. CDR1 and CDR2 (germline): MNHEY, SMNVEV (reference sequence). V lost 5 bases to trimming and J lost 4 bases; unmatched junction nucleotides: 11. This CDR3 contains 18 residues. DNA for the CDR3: TGTGCCAGCAGTCATCGGACTAGCGGGAGGGTTTTAGGAGAGACCCAGTACTTC. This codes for CASSHRTSGRVLGETQYF.

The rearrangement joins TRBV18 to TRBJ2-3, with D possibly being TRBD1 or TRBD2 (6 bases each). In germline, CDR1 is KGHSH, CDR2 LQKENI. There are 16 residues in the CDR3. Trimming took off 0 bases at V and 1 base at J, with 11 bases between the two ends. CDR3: CASSPPGGHGTDTQYF. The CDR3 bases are TGTGCCAGCTCACCACCAGGGGGGCACGGCACAGATACGCAGTATTTT.

The chain's CDR3 is CASSTTSGGNIQYF. CDR3 DNA sequence: TGTGCCAGTAGTACGACTAGCGGGGGGAACATTCAGTACTTC. The genes are TRBV19 and TRBJ2-4; 13 positions match TRBD2. Germline V gene lookup returns CDR1 LNHDA and CDR2 SQIVND (reference sequence). CDR3 length equals 14 residues. V dropped 4 bases and J dropped 7; count of bases not matched to a gene: 1.

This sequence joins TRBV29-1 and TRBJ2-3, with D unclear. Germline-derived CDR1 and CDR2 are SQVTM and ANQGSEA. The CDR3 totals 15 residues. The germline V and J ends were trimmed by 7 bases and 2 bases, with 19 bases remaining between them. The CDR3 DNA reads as TGCAGCGAAACCGGAGTCTTAGGGCCCACAGATACGCAGTATTTT. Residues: CSETGVLGPTDTQYF.

The CDR3 DNA follows: TGTGCCTGCCAAGGGACAGGGAACGAGCAGTACTTC. It codes for CACQGTGNEQYF. This chain uses TRBV10-3 with TRBJ2-7, with 9 positions matching TRBD1. The CDR3 consists of 12 residues. The germline gives CDR1 ENHRY, CDR2 SYGVKD. V was clipped by 11 bases and J by 5 bases; unmatched bases: 7.

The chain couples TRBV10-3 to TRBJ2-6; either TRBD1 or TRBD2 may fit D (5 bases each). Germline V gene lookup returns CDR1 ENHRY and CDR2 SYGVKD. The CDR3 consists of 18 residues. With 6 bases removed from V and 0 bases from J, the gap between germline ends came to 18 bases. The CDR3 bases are TGTGCCATCAGCGAATCCCGGGGACGGCCCTCTGGGGCCAACGTCCTGACTTTC. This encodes CAISESRGRPSGANVLTF.

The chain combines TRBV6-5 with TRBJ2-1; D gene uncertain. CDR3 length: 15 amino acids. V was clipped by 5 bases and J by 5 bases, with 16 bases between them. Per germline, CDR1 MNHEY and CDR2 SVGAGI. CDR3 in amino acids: CASSTRSLGNNEQFF. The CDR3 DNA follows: TGTGCCAGCAGTACCCGGAGTTTGGGGAACAATGAGCAGTTCTTC.

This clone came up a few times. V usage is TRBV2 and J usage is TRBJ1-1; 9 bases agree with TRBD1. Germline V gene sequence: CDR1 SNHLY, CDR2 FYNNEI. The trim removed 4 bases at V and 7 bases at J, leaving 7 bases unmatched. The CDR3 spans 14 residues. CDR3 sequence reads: CASSGDRAFGEAFF. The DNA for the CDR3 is TGTGCCAGCAGTGGGGACAGGGCCTTCGGTGAAGCTTTCTTT.

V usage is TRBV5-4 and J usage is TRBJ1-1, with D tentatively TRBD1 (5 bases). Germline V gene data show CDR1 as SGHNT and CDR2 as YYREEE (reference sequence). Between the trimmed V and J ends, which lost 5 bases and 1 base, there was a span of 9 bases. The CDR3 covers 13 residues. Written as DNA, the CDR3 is TGTGCCAGCAGAGGGGACCCGAACACTGAAGCTTTCTTT. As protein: CASRGDPNTEAFF.

Written as DNA, the CDR3 is TGCGCCAGCAGCCAAGACGCTTGGGGGGGTGAACGCGAGCAGTACTTC. Protein: CASSQDAWGGEREQYF. V is TRBV4-3 and J is TRBJ2-7, with TRBD2 matching over 7 bases. V gave up 0 bases and J gave up 6 bases; unmatched junction bases: 11. Per germline, CDR1 LGHNA and CDR2 YSLEER. CDR3 length: 16 residues.

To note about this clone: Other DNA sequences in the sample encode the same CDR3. DNA of the CDR3: TGTGCCAGCTCACCACCAGGAGGGAACACTGAAGCTTTCTTT. Translated, it gives CASSPPGGNTEAFF. The chain joins TRBV18 to TRBJ1-1; unclear D gene. The CDR3 extends over 14 amino acids. V lost 0 bases and J 1 base, leaving 6 bases between the germline ends. CDR1 and CDR2 (germline): KGHSH, LQKENI.

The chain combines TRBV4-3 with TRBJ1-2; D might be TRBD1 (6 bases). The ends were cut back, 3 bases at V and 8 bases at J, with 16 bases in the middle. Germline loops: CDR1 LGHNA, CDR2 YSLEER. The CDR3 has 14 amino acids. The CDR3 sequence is CASSQNSGAGGYTF. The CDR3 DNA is TGCGCCAGCAGCCAGAACTCGGGGGCGGGAGGCTACACCTTC.

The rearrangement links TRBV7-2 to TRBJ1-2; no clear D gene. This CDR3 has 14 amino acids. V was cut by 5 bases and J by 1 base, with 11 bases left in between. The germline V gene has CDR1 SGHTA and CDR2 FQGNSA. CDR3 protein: CASSVSGVNYGYTF. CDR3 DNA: TGTGCCAGCAGCGTCTCAGGAGTTAACTATGGCTACACCTTC.

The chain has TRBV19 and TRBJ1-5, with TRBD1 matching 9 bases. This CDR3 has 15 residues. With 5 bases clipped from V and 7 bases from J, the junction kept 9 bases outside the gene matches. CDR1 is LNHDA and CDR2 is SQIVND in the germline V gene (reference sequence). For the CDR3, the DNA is TGTGCCAGTAGTGTAAAGGGACAGGGAATCCAGCCCCAGCATTTT. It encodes CASSVKGQGIQPQHF.

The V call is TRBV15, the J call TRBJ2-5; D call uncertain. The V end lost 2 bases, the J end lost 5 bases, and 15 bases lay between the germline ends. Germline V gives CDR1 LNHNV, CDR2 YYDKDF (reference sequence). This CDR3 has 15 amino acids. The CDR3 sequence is CATSRRSPLGETQYF. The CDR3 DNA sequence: TGTGCCACCAGCAGACGCAGCCCTCTAGGCGAGACCCAGTACTTC.

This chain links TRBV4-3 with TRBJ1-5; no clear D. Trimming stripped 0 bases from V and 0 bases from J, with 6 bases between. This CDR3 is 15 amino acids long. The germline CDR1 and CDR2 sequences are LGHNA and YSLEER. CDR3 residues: CASSQEIYSNQPQHF. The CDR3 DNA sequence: TGCGCCAGCAGCCAAGAAATTTATAGCAATCAGCCCCAGCATTTT.

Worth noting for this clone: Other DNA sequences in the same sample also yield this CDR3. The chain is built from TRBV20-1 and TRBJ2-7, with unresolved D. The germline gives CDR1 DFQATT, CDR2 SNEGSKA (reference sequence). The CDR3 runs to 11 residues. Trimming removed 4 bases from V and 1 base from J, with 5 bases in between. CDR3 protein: CSAKRSYEQYF. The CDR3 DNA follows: TGCAGTGCTAAGAGGTCCTACGAGCAGTACTTC.

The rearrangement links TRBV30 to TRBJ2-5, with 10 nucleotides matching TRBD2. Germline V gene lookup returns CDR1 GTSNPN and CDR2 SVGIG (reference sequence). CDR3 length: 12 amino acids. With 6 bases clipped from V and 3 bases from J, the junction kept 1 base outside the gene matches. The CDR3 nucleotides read TGTGCCTGCACTAGCGGGGAAGAGACCCAGTACTTC. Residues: CACTSGEETQYF.

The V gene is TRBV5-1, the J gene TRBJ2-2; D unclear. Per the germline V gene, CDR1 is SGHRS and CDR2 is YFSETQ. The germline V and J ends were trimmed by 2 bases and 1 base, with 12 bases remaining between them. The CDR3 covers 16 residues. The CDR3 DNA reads TGCGCCAGCAGCTTAGGGTCCGCCCAGAACACCGGGGAGCTGTTTTTT. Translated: CASSLGSAQNTGELFF.

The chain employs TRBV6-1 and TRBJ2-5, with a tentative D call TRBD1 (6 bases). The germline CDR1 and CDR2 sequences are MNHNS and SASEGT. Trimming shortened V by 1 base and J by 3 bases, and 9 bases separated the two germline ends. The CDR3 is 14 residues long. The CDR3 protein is CASSEGQGKETQYF. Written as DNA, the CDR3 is TGTGCCAGCAGTGAAGGGCAGGGGAAAGAGACCCAGTACTTC.

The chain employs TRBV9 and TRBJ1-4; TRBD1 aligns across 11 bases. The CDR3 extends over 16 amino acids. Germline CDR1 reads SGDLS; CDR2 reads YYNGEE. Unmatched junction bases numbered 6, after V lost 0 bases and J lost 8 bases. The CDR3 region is CASSVGTGGDFEKLFF. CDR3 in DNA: TGTGCCAGCAGCGTAGGGACAGGGGGCGACTTCGAAAAACTGTTTTTT.

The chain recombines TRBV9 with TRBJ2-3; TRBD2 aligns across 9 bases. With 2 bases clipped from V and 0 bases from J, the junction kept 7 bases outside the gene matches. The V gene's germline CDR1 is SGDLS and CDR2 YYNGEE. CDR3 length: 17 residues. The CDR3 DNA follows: TGTGCCAGCAGCGTGTCTAGCGGGGCGTCTAGCACAGATACGCAGTATTTT. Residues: CASSVSSGASSTDTQYF.

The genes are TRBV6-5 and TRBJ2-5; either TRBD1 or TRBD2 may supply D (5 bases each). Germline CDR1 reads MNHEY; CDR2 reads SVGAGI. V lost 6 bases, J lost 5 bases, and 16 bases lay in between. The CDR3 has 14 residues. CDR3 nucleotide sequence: TGTGCCAGCAGCCGTACAGGACTCGGTGAGACCCAGTACTTC. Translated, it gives CASSRTGLGETQYF.